This T cell receptor beta chain was sequenced during a study of response to subunit inactivated influenza vaccine. TCRdb fed the RT-PCR reads into MiXCR, producing one record per CDR3 protein. The data contain 490,000 or so distinct CDR3 sequences, 7.5% to 8.5% of them singletons. The CDR3 is 16 residues long. Trimming took 4 bases from V and 7 from J; bases not matched to a gene: 10. CDR1 SGDLS and CDR2 YYNGEE come from the germline V gene. To note about this clonotype: What it binds is unknown.

The study's findings and limits: Authors suggested few new T cells are recruited by each seasonal influenza vaccination.

The sequences come from PBMCs from blood, collected 23 to 25 months after vaccination. The sequence derives from a man in his fifties or sixties who received an inactivated influenza vaccine. The V and J genes are TRBV9 and TRBJ2-1; 11 bases are a match to TRBD2. CDR3 bases: TGTGCCAGCAGCCCCAGCCGGGGACTAGCGGCTAATGAGCAGTTCTTC. Protein sequence: CASSPSRGLAANEQFF. Full variable domain (outside the CDR3, taken from reference TRBV9 and TRBJ2-1): DSGVTQTPKHLITATGQRVTLRCSPRSGDLSVYWYQQSLDQGLQFLIQYYNGEERAKGNILERFSAQQFPDLHSELNLSSLELGDSALYFCASSPSRGLAANEQFFGPGTRLTVL.